The clone carrying this T cell receptor beta chain was counted once. The antigen is not known. The germline gives CDR1 SGHRS, CDR2 YFSETQ. This CDR3 contains 15 residues. J lost 7 bases, V lost 5 bases, and 9 bases had no gene match. The donors gave bone marrow, and they were healthy. The PCR was carried out with 60 Vbeta primers and 13 Jbeta primers. As originally analysed: Around 76 million unique TCR beta chains, 10 million to 14 million shared, were counted in a later analysis. Generated by immunoSEQ multiplex PCR, the TCRdb table keeps only in-frame clones and is missing some. V and J calls and clone size are given by that table; D and trimming were obtained from the DNA. In the table there are roughly 120,000 clones, around 70% of which are singletons. This sample was included in a study of cytomegalovirus exposure and HLA in healthy donors. General study findings and limits: Associated with HLA alleles at 0.05 false discovery rate in a later analysis were some 16,000 TCR beta sequences. A prior analysis recorded that most TCR beta V segments were productive about 87% or about 30% of the time.

The chain uses TRBV5-1 and TRBJ2-3; 11 nucleotides match TRBD2. This clonotype originated in a young man in good health and CMV-seropositive. The specimen was PBMCs. The CDR3 region is CASRWGTSGPYTQYF. The CDR3 coding sequence is TGCGCCAGCAGATGGGGGACTAGCGGCCCGTATACGCAGTATTTT.